Each of the 18 T cell receptor beta chains below was sequenced from the same sample in a study of blood T cell repertoires in COVID-19. Sequenced by immunoSEQ multiplex PCR; TCRdb stores in-frame clones only, minus some. The data show 180,000 or so clones, 70% to 80% seen once. Material for sequencing was peripheral blood. The receptors derive from a woman aged 50 to 65 with active or convalescent COVID-19.

The J gene is TRBJ1-4, the V gene TRBV7-9; 9 bases agree with TRBD1. The CDR3 sequence is 15 residues long. The trim removed 5 bases at V and 2 bases at J, leaving 3 bases unmatched. Germline V CDR1 and CDR2: SEHNR, FQNEAQ (reference sequence). Here the CDR3 DNA reads TGTGCCAGCAGCCGGGGACAGGGCACTAATGAAAAACTGTTTTTT. It codes for CASSRGQGTNEKLFF.

The chain uses TRBV29-1 and TRBJ1-2, with TRBD1 identical over 8 bases. This CDR3 has 14 residues. CDR1 is SQVTM, CDR2 ANQGSEA, per germline. The J segment lost 6 bases and the V segment lost 4 bases, leaving 10 bases of the junction unmatched. CDR3 in DNA: TGCAGCGTTGGGTATGGACAGGGAGGGGATGGCTACACCTTC. It is translated as CSVGYGQGGDGYTF. The entire variable domain, with the rest obtained from reference TRBV29-1 and TRBJ1-2, is as follows: SAVISQKPSRDICQRGTSLTIQCQVDSQVTMMFWYRQQPGQSLTLIATANQGSEATYESGFVIDKFPISRPNLTFSTLTVSNMSPEDSSIYLCSVGYGQGGDGYTFGSGTRLTVV.

V and J are TRBV29-1 and TRBJ1-2, with 9 bases lining up with TRBD1. The ends lost 7 bases at V and 9 bases at J; junction bases unmatched: 6. Germline V gives CDR1 SQVTM, CDR2 ANQGSEA. The CDR3 spans 11 residues. Here the CDR3 DNA reads TGCAGCGCCCTAGGACAGGGGAGCTACACCTTC. Amino acids: CSALGQGSYTF.

The chain has TRBV5-1 and TRBJ1-2; 7 nucleotides line up with TRBD1. CDR1 SGHRS and CDR2 YFSETQ come from the germline V gene. The V segment lost 0 bases and the J segment 1 base; nucleotides outside the gene matches: 6. CDR3 length equals 16 residues. This CDR3 reads CASSLVVGGFNYGYTF. In DNA form, the CDR3 reads TGCGCCAGCAGCTTGGTTGTAGGGGGCTTTAACTATGGCTACACCTTC.

The chain carries TRBV6-5 and TRBJ1-4, with 7 bases fitting TRBD1. This CDR3 has 14 amino acids. Germline V lookup: CDR1 MNHEY, CDR2 SVGAGI. Trimming removed 6 bases from V and 4 bases from J; junction bases left unmatched: 5. The DNA for the CDR3 is TGTGCCAGCAGGAGGGGGCAGTTTAATGAAAAACTGTTTTTT. It codes for CASRRGQFNEKLFF.

This chain links TRBV4-3 with TRBJ2-7; tentative D call: TRBD2 (6 bases). The V and J ends lost 4 bases and 4 bases respectively, with 11 bases between them. Per the germline V gene, CDR1 is LGHNA and CDR2 is YSLEER. CDR3 size: 13 residues. CDR3 amino acids: CASSRGLAYEQYF. DNA of the CDR3: TGCGCCAGCAGCCGGGGACTGGCATACGAGCAGTACTTC.

This clone was picked up one time. The chain couples TRBV19 to TRBJ1-4, with D perhaps matching TRBD1 (6 bases). The CDR3 has 13 residues. From germline, CDR1 is LNHDA and CDR2 SQIVND (reference sequence). V shed 9 bases and J shed 6 bases, with 14 bases lying between them. The CDR3 reads CASHSGADEKLFF. Written as DNA, the CDR3 is TGTGCCAGCCACTCAGGGGCAGATGAAAAACTGTTTTTT.

V gene TRBV6-5 combines with J gene TRBJ1-3; no clear D gene. The germline V gene has CDR1 MNHEY and CDR2 SVGAGI. Trimming left V 0 bases short and J 3 bases short, with 9 bases between. The CDR3 covers 15 residues. The CDR3 protein is CASSYSFNSGNTIYF. Written as DNA, the CDR3 is TGTGCCAGCAGTTACTCGTTTAACAGTGGAAACACCATATATTTT.

The chain has TRBV5-6 and TRBJ2-5; 9 nucleotides agree with TRBD1. In germline, CDR1 is SGHDT, CDR2 YYEEEE. The CDR3 covers 15 residues. J lost 3 bases, V lost 4 bases, and 7 bases had no gene match. The chain's CDR3 is CASSTPGTGKETQYF. In nucleotides, the CDR3 is TGTGCCAGCAGCACACCTGGGACAGGGAAAGAGACCCAGTACTTC.

The chain links TRBV27 to TRBJ1-2, with 9 bases matching TRBD1. Germline V CDR1 and CDR2: MNHEY, SMNVEV (reference sequence). J lost 8 bases, V lost 8 bases, and 9 bases had no gene match. The CDR3 sequence is 13 residues long. The CDR3 bases are TGTGCCAGCCGAGCCGGGACAGGGAACGGCTACACCTTC. This sequence encodes CASRAGTGNGYTF.

The chain recombines TRBV19 with TRBJ1-3, with D uncertain. The CDR3 is 15 residues long. Germline loops: CDR1 LNHDA, CDR2 SQIVND (reference sequence). Trimming took off 4 bases at V and 2 bases at J, with 12 bases between the two ends. The CDR3 loop reads CASSSRGFAGNTIYF. Written as DNA, the CDR3 is TGTGCCAGTAGTAGCCGGGGTTTCGCTGGAAACACCATATATTTT.

This chain links TRBV27 with TRBJ2-1, with TRBD2 matching over 9 bases. This CDR3 spans 15 amino acids. Germline trimming cut 6 bases from V and 6 bases from J; bases unmatched to any gene: 9. CDR1 MNHEY and CDR2 SMNVEV come from the germline V gene (reference sequence). Here the CDR3 reads CASSPELAGGNEQFF. The CDR3 coding sequence is TGTGCCAGCAGCCCCGAACTAGCGGGCGGCAATGAGCAGTTCTTC.

The chain carries TRBV4-2 and TRBJ2-3, with a tentative D call TRBD2 (6 bases). V was pared by 0 bases and J by 2 bases, with 12 bases between. This CDR3 contains 16 residues. Germline CDR1 LGHNA, CDR2 YNFKEQ. CDR3 DNA: TGTGCCAGCAGCCAAGAGTTAGCGGCTAACACAGATACGCAGTATTTT. Its translation is CASSQELAANTDTQYF.

The chain has TRBV2 and TRBJ2-4; D is ambiguous. V was shortened by 0 bases and J by 5 bases, with 17 bases between the two germline ends. Germline values: CDR1 SNHLY, CDR2 FYNNEI. This CDR3 spans 17 amino acids. CDR3 protein: CASSEALQRMLENIQYF. CDR3 nucleotides: TGTGCCAGCAGTGAAGCGCTTCAGAGGATGCTGGAAAACATTCAGTACTTC.

The V call is TRBV19, the J call TRBJ1-5; possible D gene TRBD1, 5 bases. V was cut by 5 bases and J by 5 bases, with 13 bases left in between. The CDR3 contains 14 residues. Germline V gene lookup returns CDR1 LNHDA and CDR2 SQIVND (reference sequence). CDR3 in DNA: TGTGCCAGTAGTTATGGGCAGGGCGATCAGCCCCAGCATTTT. Translation gives CASSYGQGDQPQHF.

In nucleotides, the CDR3 is TGTGCCATCAGTGACACAAACACTGAAGCTTTCTTT. It is translated as CAISDTNTEAFF. V usage is TRBV10-3 and J usage is TRBJ1-1; unclear D gene. V lost 3 bases to trimming and J lost 2 bases, with 4 bases between them. This CDR3 has 12 amino acids. The germline V gene has CDR1 ENHRY and CDR2 SYGVKD.

The rearrangement uses TRBV5-5 and TRBJ2-3, with 7 bases fitting TRBD1. V dropped 4 bases and J dropped 1; count of bases not matched to a gene: 9. The CDR3 sequence is 16 residues long. Germline V CDR1 and CDR2: SGHKS, YYEKEE (reference sequence). Here the CDR3 reads CASSGTGVSGTDTQYF. The CDR3 nucleotides read TGTGCCAGCAGCGGCACAGGGGTCTCGGGCACAGATACGCAGTATTTT.

J is TRBJ2-4 and V is TRBV6-6; 11 bases align to TRBD1. This CDR3 has 14 amino acids. Losses at the gene ends were 4 bases for V and 6 bases for J; bases not matched to a gene: 2. Germline V CDR1 and CDR2: MNHNY, SVGAGI (reference sequence). For the CDR3, the DNA is TGTGCCAGCAGTTTGGGACAGGGGGGAAACATTCAGTACTTC. The encoded protein is CASSLGQGGNIQYF.